This T cell receptor (beta chain) is from a study of blood T cell repertoires in COVID-19. In the authors' workflow: Estimation of nucleated cell counts relied on the amplification of reference gene primers. The assay was immunoSEQ multiplex PCR, and TCRdb's table has in-frame clones only and misses some. That table supplies the V and J calls and clone size; D and trimming were determined from the DNA. The sample lists 220,000 or so clones, roughly 84% seen once, with about 3.9% in the top ten. CDR1 is MNHEY, CDR2 SVGAGI, per germline. This CDR3 comprises 12 residues. V gave up 9 bases and J gave up 7 bases, with 15 bases separating them.

This chain links TRBV6-5 with TRBJ1-2, with a weak D call TRBD1 (6 bases). The source of this sequence is a woman aged 80 or older with acute or convalescent COVID-19. Sequences were obtained from peripheral blood. The CDR3 DNA follows: TGTGCCAGTCGACAGGACGGCTCTGGCTACACCTTC. This translates into CASRQDGSGYTF.